A selection of T cell receptor beta chains follows, all from one sample in a study of spatial heterogeneity in lung cancer. TCRdb reanalysed the 5' RACE reads using MiXCR and keeps one entry per CDR3 protein. In the table there are over 2,000 distinct CDR3 sequences, under 10% of which are singletons. The specimen comprised lung tumor tissue, sampled at surgery. The receptors shown here come from a female donor with early-stage non-small cell lung cancer. Both conserved end residues are part of each CDR3. Each record gives: D gene, V gene, clone size, J gene, CDR3 protein, CDR3 DNA. A D gene is named only where the DNA matches it firmly. Rows give clone size only sometimes, using once, few, many, or a class for an expanded clone.

d_call: TRBD2; v_call: TRBV7-2; clone_size: medium-sized; j_call: TRBJ2-5; cdr3_aa: CASSLVAGGLETQYF; cdr3_nt: TGTGCCAGCAGCTTAGTAGCGGGAGGGCTAGAGACCCAGTACTTC
d_call: TRBD1; v_call: TRBV5-5; clone_size: medium-sized; j_call: TRBJ2-5; cdr3_aa: CASSLQQGPPQYF; cdr3_nt: TGTGCCAGCAGCCTTCAACAGGGGCCGCCCCAGTACTTC
d_call: -; v_call: TRBV7-9; clone_size: -; j_call: TRBJ1-1; cdr3_aa: CASSLGSTEAFF; cdr3_nt: TGTGCCAGCAGCCTGGGCTCCACTGAAGCTTTCTTT
d_call: TRBD1; v_call: TRBV2; clone_size: medium-sized; j_call: TRBJ1-2; cdr3_aa: CASSGDRGLRGYGYTF; cdr3_nt: TGTGCCAGCAGTGGGGACAGGGGCCTCAGGGGGTATGGCTACACCTTC
d_call: -; v_call: TRBV5-1; clone_size: medium-sized; j_call: TRBJ2-5; cdr3_aa: CASSFSETQYF; cdr3_nt: TGCGCCAGCAGCTTTAGTGAGACCCAGTACTTC
d_call: -; v_call: TRBV12-3/TRBV12-4; clone_size: medium-sized; j_call: TRBJ1-2; cdr3_aa: CASSFGGYGYTF; cdr3_nt: TGTGCCAGCAGTTTCGGGGGCTATGGCTACACCTTC
d_call: -; v_call: TRBV4-2; clone_size: -; j_call: TRBJ2-7; cdr3_aa: CASSQVEELVPEQYF; cdr3_nt: TGTGCCAGCAGCCAAGTAGAGGAATTGGTCCCCGAGCAGTACTTC
d_call: -; v_call: TRBV4-1; clone_size: medium-sized; j_call: TRBJ2-3; cdr3_aa: CASSQEAGLGDTQYF; cdr3_nt: TGCGCCAGCAGCCAAGAGGCGGGATTAGGAGATACGCAGTATTTT
d_call: TRBD1; v_call: TRBV12-3/TRBV12-4; clone_size: many; j_call: TRBJ2-1; cdr3_aa: CASSRQGRDNEQFF; cdr3_nt: TGTGCCAGCAGCCGACAGGGCCGGGACAATGAGCAGTTCTTC
d_call: TRBD2; v_call: TRBV6-6; clone_size: medium-sized; j_call: TRBJ2-5; cdr3_aa: CASSRTSGMSETQYF; cdr3_nt: TGTGCCAGCAGCCGGACTAGCGGGATGTCGGAGACCCAGTACTTC
d_call: -; v_call: TRBV7-2; clone_size: medium-sized; j_call: TRBJ2-1; cdr3_aa: CASSADSHQRNEQFF; cdr3_nt: TGTGCCAGCAGCGCGGACAGTCATCAAAGGAATGAGCAGTTCTTC
d_call: TRBD1; v_call: TRBV18; clone_size: medium-sized; j_call: TRBJ1-4; cdr3_aa: CASSPGTGVKEKLFF; cdr3_nt: TGTGCCAGCTCACCGGGGACAGGGGTTAAGGAAAAACTGTTTTTT
d_call: -; v_call: TRBV6-1; clone_size: medium-sized; j_call: TRBJ2-6; cdr3_aa: CASKYGGPGANVLTF; cdr3_nt: TGTGCCAGCAAGTACGGCGGGCCTGGGGCCAACGTCCTGACTTTC
d_call: -; v_call: TRBV12-3/TRBV12-4; clone_size: medium-sized; j_call: TRBJ1-1; cdr3_aa: CASETGFTEAFF; cdr3_nt: TGTGCCAGCGAGACAGGTTTCACTGAAGCTTTCTTT
d_call: -; v_call: TRBV24-1; clone_size: medium-sized; j_call: TRBJ1-1; cdr3_aa: CATSRSGANTEAFF; cdr3_nt: TGTGCCACCTCCAGGTCAGGGGCAAACACTGAAGCTTTCTTT
d_call: -; v_call: TRBV30; clone_size: medium-sized; j_call: TRBJ2-3; cdr3_aa: CAWERTDTQYF; cdr3_nt: TGTGCCTGGGAGCGCACAGATACGCAGTATTTT
d_call: TRBD1; v_call: TRBV7-2; clone_size: few; j_call: TRBJ2-5; cdr3_aa: CASNKDRGETQYF; cdr3_nt: TGTGCCAGCAACAAGGACAGGGGGGAGACCCAGTACTTC
d_call: -; v_call: TRBV4-3; clone_size: -; j_call: TRBJ1-1; cdr3_aa: CASSQEPVMNTEAFF; cdr3_nt: TGCGCCAGCAGCCAAGAGCCAGTCATGAACACTGAAGCTTTCTTT
d_call: -; v_call: TRBV11-2; clone_size: medium-sized; j_call: TRBJ2-5; cdr3_aa: CASSFGSIQETQYF; cdr3_nt: TGTGCCAGCAGCTTTGGCAGCATCCAAGAGACCCAGTACTTC
d_call: TRBD1; v_call: TRBV18; clone_size: medium-sized; j_call: TRBJ2-7; cdr3_aa: CASSPTGGTYEQYF; cdr3_nt: TGTGCCAGCTCACCCACAGGGGGAACCTACGAGCAGTACTTC
d_call: TRBD1; v_call: TRBV12-3/TRBV12-4; clone_size: few; j_call: TRBJ1-2; cdr3_aa: CASSLRTGFGGYTF; cdr3_nt: TGTGCCAGCAGTCTCCGGACAGGGTTCGGTGGCTACACCTTC
d_call: -; v_call: TRBV6-1; clone_size: medium-sized; j_call: TRBJ2-7; cdr3_aa: CASSGYETVYEQYF; cdr3_nt: TGTGCCAGCAGTGGTTATGAGACAGTCTACGAGCAGTACTTC
d_call: -; v_call: TRBV7-6; clone_size: large; j_call: TRBJ2-2; cdr3_aa: CASSFGGPYGGELFF; cdr3_nt: TGTGCCAGCAGCTTTGGGGGGCCCTACGGCGGGGAGCTGTTTTTT
d_call: TRBD2; v_call: TRBV30; clone_size: many; j_call: TRBJ2-1; cdr3_aa: CAWGPGTSGRIGSYNEQFF; cdr3_nt: TGTGCCTGGGGTCCCGGGACTAGCGGGAGAATAGGCTCCTACAATGAGCAGTTCTTC
d_call: -; v_call: TRBV7-3; clone_size: medium-sized; j_call: TRBJ2-1; cdr3_aa: CASSPGSFYEQFF; cdr3_nt: TGTGCCAGCAGCCCCGGGAGCTTCTATGAGCAGTTCTTC
d_call: TRBD1; v_call: TRBV5-1; clone_size: medium-sized; j_call: TRBJ2-7; cdr3_aa: CASSSQGALNEQYF; cdr3_nt: TGCGCCAGCAGCTCTCAGGGGGCGTTGAACGAGCAGTACTTC
d_call: -; v_call: TRBV20-1; clone_size: many; j_call: TRBJ2-1; cdr3_aa: CSAGGVYNEQFF; cdr3_nt: TGCAGTGCTGGAGGGGTTTACAATGAGCAGTTCTTC
d_call: -; v_call: TRBV6-1; clone_size: -; j_call: TRBJ1-5; cdr3_aa: CASSEGLVNQPQHF; cdr3_nt: TGTGCCAGCAGTGAAGGACTGGTCAATCAGCCCCAGCATTTT
d_call: TRBD2; v_call: TRBV20-1; clone_size: -; j_call: TRBJ2-7; cdr3_aa: CSALYSGRYPYEQYF; cdr3_nt: TGCAGTGCCCTTTATAGCGGGAGGTACCCCTACGAGCAGTACTTC
d_call: TRBD1; v_call: TRBV6-6; clone_size: -; j_call: TRBJ2-5; cdr3_aa: CASSYGSGGLKTQYF; cdr3_nt: TGTGCCAGCAGTTACGGTTCAGGGGGCCTGAAGACCCAGTACTTC
d_call: -; v_call: TRBV24-1; clone_size: few; j_call: TRBJ2-4; cdr3_aa: CATSRRACYMRPVMIAKNIQYF; cdr3_nt: TGTGCCACCAGTCGGAGGGCCTGCTATATGAGGCCAGTCATGATAGCCAAAAACATTCAGTACTTC
d_call: TRBD1; v_call: TRBV11-2; clone_size: medium-sized; j_call: TRBJ2-1; cdr3_aa: CASSLDRGRFDEQFF; cdr3_nt: TGTGCCAGCAGTCTGGACAGGGGGCGATTCGATGAGCAGTTCTTC
d_call: -; v_call: TRBV20-1; clone_size: medium-sized; j_call: TRBJ1-6; cdr3_aa: CSALKGSTRPNSPLHF; cdr3_nt: TGCAGTGCGCTCAAGGGGAGCACTCGCCCTAATTCACCCCTCCACTTT
d_call: -; v_call: TRBV19; clone_size: medium-sized; j_call: TRBJ2-2; cdr3_aa: CASSIQGDGTGELFF; cdr3_nt: TGTGCCAGTAGTATACAGGGTGATGGCACCGGGGAGCTGTTTTTT
d_call: -; v_call: TRBV29-1; clone_size: -; j_call: TRBJ2-3; cdr3_aa: CSVEVRGGNTDTQYF; cdr3_nt: TGCAGCGTTGAAGTGAGAGGGGGAAACACAGATACGCAGTATTTT
d_call: TRBD2; v_call: TRBV24-1; clone_size: large; j_call: TRBJ2-1; cdr3_aa: CATSGGRARDEQFF; cdr3_nt: TGTGCCACCAGTGGAGGGAGGGCCAGGGATGAGCAGTTCTTC
d_call: -; v_call: TRBV7-2; clone_size: medium-sized; j_call: TRBJ2-7; cdr3_aa: CASSLLAAHEQYF; cdr3_nt: TGTGCCAGCAGCTTATTAGCCGCCCACGAGCAGTACTTC
d_call: TRBD2; v_call: TRBV7-3; clone_size: medium-sized; j_call: TRBJ2-7; cdr3_aa: CASSLGLDSGEQYF; cdr3_nt: TGTGCCAGCAGCTTGGGACTAGATTCGGGCGAGCAGTACTTC
d_call: TRBD1; v_call: TRBV30; clone_size: many; j_call: TRBJ1-2; cdr3_aa: CAWRRTGQYGYTF; cdr3_nt: TGTGCCTGGAGGAGGACAGGACAATATGGCTACACCTTC
d_call: TRBD2; v_call: TRBV6-6; clone_size: medium-sized; j_call: TRBJ2-1; cdr3_aa: CASSWTSGSYNEQFF; cdr3_nt: TGTGCCAGCAGTTGGACTAGCGGGTCTTACAATGAGCAGTTCTTC
d_call: -; v_call: TRBV28; clone_size: medium-sized; j_call: TRBJ2-7; cdr3_aa: CASSLLASKQYF; cdr3_nt: TGTGCCAGCAGTTTGCTAGCGAGCAAGCAGTACTTC
d_call: TRBD2; v_call: TRBV15; clone_size: medium-sized; j_call: TRBJ2-1; cdr3_aa: CATSRDWIAGNNEQFF; cdr3_nt: TGTGCCACCAGCAGAGACTGGATAGCGGGGAACAATGAGCAGTTCTTC
d_call: -; v_call: TRBV11-3; clone_size: medium-sized; j_call: TRBJ2-5; cdr3_aa: CASSLPVEETQYF; cdr3_nt: TGTGCCAGCAGCTTGCCGGTCGAGGAGACCCAGTACTTC
d_call: -; v_call: TRBV28; clone_size: many; j_call: TRBJ2-1; cdr3_aa: CASRRTGWAYNEQFF; cdr3_nt: TGTGCCAGCAGGCGCACAGGGTGGGCCTACAATGAGCAGTTCTTC
d_call: -; v_call: TRBV14; clone_size: medium-sized; j_call: TRBJ1-3; cdr3_aa: CASRGSGNTIYF; cdr3_nt: TGTGCCAGCAGGGGCTCTGGAAACACCATATATTTT
d_call: -; v_call: TRBV7-8; clone_size: large; j_call: TRBJ2-1; cdr3_aa: CASSLGYNEQFF; cdr3_nt: TGTGCCAGCAGCCTTGGGTACAATGAGCAGTTCTTC
d_call: TRBD1; v_call: TRBV30; clone_size: medium-sized; j_call: TRBJ2-2; cdr3_aa: CAWSPGQGRGELFF; cdr3_nt: TGTGCCTGGTCCCCCGGACAGGGAAGGGGGGAGCTGTTTTTT
d_call: -; v_call: TRBV6-5; clone_size: -; j_call: TRBJ2-4; cdr3_aa: CASSPAWEVKNIQYF; cdr3_nt: TGTGCCAGCAGCCCCGCTTGGGAGGTCAAAAACATTCAGTACTTC
d_call: TRBD2; v_call: TRBV6-1; clone_size: many; j_call: TRBJ2-1; cdr3_aa: CASSEAGLAGGRTYNEQFF; cdr3_nt: TGTGCCAGCAGTGAAGCAGGCCTAGCGGGAGGGCGGACCTACAATGAGCAGTTCTTC
d_call: -; v_call: TRBV6-1; clone_size: once; j_call: TRBJ2-3; cdr3_aa: CASSEAQLGRGTDTQYF; cdr3_nt: TGTGCCAGCAGTGAAGCGCAGTTGGGGAGAGGCACAGATACGCAGTATTTT
d_call: TRBD2; v_call: TRBV15; clone_size: many; j_call: TRBJ2-1; cdr3_aa: CATSKFELAGREQFF; cdr3_nt: TGTGCCACCAGCAAATTCGAACTAGCGGGACGCGAGCAGTTCTTC
d_call: -; v_call: TRBV28; clone_size: many; j_call: TRBJ2-4; cdr3_aa: CASSLSLSGGLAKNIQYF; cdr3_nt: TGTGCCAGCAGTTTATCCTTGTCTGGCGGTCTAGCCAAAAACATTCAGTACTTC
d_call: TRBD2; v_call: TRBV11-2; clone_size: large; j_call: TRBJ2-5; cdr3_aa: CASSRTSGRAEETQYF; cdr3_nt: TGTGCCAGCAGCAGGACTAGCGGGAGGGCGGAGGAGACCCAGTACTTC
d_call: -; v_call: TRBV24-1; clone_size: many; j_call: TRBJ2-2; cdr3_aa: CATSDPVLAGNTGELFF; cdr3_nt: TGTGCCACCAGTGACCCCGTTCTGGCGGGAAATACCGGGGAGCTGTTTTTT
d_call: -; v_call: TRBV2; clone_size: medium-sized; j_call: TRBJ2-4; cdr3_aa: CASRTGSLAKNIQYF; cdr3_nt: TGTGCCAGCAGAACAGGATCTCTAGCCAAAAACATTCAGTACTTC
d_call: TRBD1; v_call: TRBV28; clone_size: medium-sized; j_call: TRBJ2-7; cdr3_aa: CASSPGQGYEQYF; cdr3_nt: TGTGCCAGCAGTCCGGGACAGGGTTACGAGCAGTACTTC
d_call: TRBD1; v_call: TRBV20-1; clone_size: many; j_call: TRBJ2-3; cdr3_aa: CSARGLGQGARDTQYF; cdr3_nt: TGCAGTGCTAGGGGTCTGGGACAGGGGGCGCGGGATACGCAGTATTTT
d_call: TRBD1; v_call: TRBV5-1; clone_size: medium-sized; j_call: TRBJ2-2; cdr3_aa: CASSLRQGASSGELFF; cdr3_nt: TGCGCCAGCAGCTTGCGACAGGGGGCGTCATCCGGGGAGCTGTTTTTT
d_call: TRBD1; v_call: TRBV10-3; clone_size: many; j_call: TRBJ1-2; cdr3_aa: CAITEEGPGQGRQGYTF; cdr3_nt: TGTGCCATCACCGAGGAGGGCCCGGGACAGGGGAGGCAAGGCTACACCTTC
d_call: -; v_call: TRBV7-6; clone_size: once; j_call: TRBJ2-1; cdr3_aa: CASSLVPLITSGAYNEQFF; cdr3_nt: TGTGCCAGCAGCTTAGTTCCCCTAATAACAAGCGGTGCCTACAATGAGCAGTTCTTC